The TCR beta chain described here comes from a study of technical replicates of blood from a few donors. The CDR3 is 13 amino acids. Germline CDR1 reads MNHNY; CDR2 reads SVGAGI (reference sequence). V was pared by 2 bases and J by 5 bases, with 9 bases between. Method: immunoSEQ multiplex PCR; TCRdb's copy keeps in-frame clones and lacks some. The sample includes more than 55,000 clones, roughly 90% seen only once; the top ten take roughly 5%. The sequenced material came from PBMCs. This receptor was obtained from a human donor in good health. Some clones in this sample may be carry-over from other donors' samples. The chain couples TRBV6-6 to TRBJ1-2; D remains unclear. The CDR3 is CASSYNRVYGYTF. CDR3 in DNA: TGTGCCAGCAGTTACAACAGAGTATATGGCTACACCTTC.